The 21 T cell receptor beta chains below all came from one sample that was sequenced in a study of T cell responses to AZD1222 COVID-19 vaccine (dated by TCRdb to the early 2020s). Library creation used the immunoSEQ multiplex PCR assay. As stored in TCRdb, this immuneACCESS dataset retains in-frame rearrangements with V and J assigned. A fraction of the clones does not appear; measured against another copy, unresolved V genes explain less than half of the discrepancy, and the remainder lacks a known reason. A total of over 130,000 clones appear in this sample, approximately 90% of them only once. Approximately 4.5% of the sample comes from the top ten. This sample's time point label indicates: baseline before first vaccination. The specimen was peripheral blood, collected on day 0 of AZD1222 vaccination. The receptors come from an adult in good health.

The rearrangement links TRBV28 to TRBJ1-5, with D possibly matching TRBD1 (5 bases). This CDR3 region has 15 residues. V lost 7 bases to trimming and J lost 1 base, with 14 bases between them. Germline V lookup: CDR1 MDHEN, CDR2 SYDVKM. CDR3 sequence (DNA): TGTGCCAGCACCTTGGGGGGGTTGAGCAATCAGCCCCAGCATTTT. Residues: CASTLGGLSNQPQHF.

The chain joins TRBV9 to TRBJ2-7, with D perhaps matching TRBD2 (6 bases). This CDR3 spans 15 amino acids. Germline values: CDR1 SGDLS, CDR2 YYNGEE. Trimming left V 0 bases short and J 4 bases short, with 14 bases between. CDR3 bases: TGTGCCAGCAGCGTAGGTTTGGGGGGACCGTACGAGCAGTACTTC. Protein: CASSVGLGGPYEQYF.

The CDR3 DNA reads TGTGCCAGCAGGGATTCCGGGACACCTAATGAAAAACTGTTTTTT. Translation gives CASRDSGTPNEKLFF. The chain is built from TRBV6-5 and TRBJ1-4, with a weak D call TRBD1 (6 bases). This CDR3 is 15 amino acids long. CDR1 is MNHEY, CDR2 SVGAGI, per germline. V lost 6 bases and J 3 bases, leaving 14 bases between the germline ends.

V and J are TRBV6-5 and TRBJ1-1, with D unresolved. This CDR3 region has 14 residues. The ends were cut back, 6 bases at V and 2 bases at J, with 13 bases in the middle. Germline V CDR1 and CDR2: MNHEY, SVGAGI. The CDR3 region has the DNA TGTGCCAGCAGCCCCCTGACACGCAACACTGAAGCTTTCTTT. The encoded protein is CASSPLTRNTEAFF.

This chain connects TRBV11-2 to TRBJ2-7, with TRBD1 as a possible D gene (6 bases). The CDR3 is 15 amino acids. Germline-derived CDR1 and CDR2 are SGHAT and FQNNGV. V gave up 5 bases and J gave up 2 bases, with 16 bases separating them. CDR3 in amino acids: CASSPIETGTYEQYF. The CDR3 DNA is TGTGCCAGCAGCCCGATCGAGACAGGAACCTACGAGCAGTACTTC.

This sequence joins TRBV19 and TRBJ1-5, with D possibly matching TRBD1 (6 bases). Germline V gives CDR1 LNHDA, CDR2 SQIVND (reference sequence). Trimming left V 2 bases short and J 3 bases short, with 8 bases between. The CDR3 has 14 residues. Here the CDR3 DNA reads TGTGCCAGTAGTATACGGGACAACAATCAGCCCCAGCATTTT. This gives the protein CASSIRDNNQPQHF.

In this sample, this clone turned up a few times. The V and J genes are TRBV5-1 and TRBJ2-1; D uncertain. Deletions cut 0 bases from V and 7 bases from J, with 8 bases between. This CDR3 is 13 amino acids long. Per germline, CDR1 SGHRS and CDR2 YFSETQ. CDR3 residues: CASSLEWGNEQFF. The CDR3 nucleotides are TGCGCCAGCAGCTTGGAATGGGGTAATGAGCAGTTCTTC.

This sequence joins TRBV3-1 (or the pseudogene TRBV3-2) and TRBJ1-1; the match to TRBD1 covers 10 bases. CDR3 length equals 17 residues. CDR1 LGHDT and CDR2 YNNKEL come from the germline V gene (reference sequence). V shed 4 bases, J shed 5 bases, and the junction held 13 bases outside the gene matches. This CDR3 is CASSLRDRGLGKTEAFF. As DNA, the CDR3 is TGTGCCAGCAGCCTAAGAGACAGGGGGCTTGGGAAGACTGAAGCTTTCTTT.

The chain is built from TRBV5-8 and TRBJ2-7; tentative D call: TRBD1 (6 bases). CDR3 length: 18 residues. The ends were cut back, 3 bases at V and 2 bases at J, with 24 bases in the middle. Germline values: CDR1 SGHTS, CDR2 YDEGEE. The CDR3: CASSSFFGEGQPPYEQYF. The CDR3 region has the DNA TGTGCCAGCAGCTCTTTCTTCGGGGAAGGACAGCCTCCCTACGAGCAGTACTTC.

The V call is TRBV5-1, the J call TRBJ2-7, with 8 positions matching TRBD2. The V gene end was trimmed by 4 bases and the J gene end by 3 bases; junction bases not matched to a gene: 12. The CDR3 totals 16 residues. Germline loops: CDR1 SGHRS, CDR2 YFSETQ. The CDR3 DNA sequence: TGCGCCAGCAGCACCGCGGCCGGGACTAGGGTCTACGAGCAGTACTTC. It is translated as CASSTAAGTRVYEQYF.

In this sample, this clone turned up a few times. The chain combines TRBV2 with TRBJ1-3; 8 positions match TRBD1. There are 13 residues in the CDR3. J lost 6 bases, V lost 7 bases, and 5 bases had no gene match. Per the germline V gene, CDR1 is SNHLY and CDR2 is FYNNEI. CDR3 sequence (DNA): TGTGCCAGCAACGGACAGGGTCTAAACACCATATATTTT. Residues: CASNGQGLNTIYF.

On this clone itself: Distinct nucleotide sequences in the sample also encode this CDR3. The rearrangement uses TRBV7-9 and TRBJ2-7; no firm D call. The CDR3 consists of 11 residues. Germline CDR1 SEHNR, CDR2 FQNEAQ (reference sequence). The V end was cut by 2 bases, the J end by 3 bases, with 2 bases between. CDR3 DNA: TGTGCCAGCAGCTTAAGCTACGAGCAGTACTTC. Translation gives CASSLSYEQYF.

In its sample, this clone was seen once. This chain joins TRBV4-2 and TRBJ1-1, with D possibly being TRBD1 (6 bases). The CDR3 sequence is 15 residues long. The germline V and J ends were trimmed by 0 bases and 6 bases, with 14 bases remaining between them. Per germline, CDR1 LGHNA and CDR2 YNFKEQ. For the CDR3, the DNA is TGTGCCAGCAGCCAAGAGGCAGGGGTAAGGTCTGAAGCTTTCTTT. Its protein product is CASSQEAGVRSEAFF.

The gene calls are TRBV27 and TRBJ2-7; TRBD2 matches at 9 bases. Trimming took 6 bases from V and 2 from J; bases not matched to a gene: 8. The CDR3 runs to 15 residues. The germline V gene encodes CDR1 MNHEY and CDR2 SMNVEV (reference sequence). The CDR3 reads CASSQGASGAYEQYF. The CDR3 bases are TGTGCCAGCAGCCAAGGGGCTAGCGGGGCCTACGAGCAGTACTTC.

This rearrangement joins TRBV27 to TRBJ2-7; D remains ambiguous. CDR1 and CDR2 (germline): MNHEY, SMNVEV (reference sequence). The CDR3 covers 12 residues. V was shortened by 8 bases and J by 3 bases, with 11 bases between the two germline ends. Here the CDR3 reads CASGRGFYEQYF. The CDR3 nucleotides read TGTGCCAGCGGACGCGGTTTCTACGAGCAGTACTTC.

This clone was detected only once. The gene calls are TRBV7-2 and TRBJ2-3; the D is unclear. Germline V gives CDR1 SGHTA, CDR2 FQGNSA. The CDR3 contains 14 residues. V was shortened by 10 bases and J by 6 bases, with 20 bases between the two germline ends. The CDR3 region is CANGGGPVSDTQYF. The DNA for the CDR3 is TGTGCCAATGGTGGTGGTCCGGTGTCTGATACGCAGTATTTT.

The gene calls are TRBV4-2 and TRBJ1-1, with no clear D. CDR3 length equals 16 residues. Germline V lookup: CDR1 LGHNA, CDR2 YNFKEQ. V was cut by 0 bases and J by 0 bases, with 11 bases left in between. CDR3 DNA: TGTGCCAGCAGCCAAGATCAGGAGATCCTGAACACTGAAGCTTTCTTT. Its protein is CASSQDQEILNTEAFF.

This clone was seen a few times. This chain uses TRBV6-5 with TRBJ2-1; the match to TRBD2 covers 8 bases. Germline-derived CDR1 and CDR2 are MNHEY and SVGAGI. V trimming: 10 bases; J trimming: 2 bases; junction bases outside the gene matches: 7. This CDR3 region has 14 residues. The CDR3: CAIGTSGTYNEQFF. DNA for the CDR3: TGTGCCATAGGAACTAGCGGAACCTACAATGAGCAGTTCTTC.

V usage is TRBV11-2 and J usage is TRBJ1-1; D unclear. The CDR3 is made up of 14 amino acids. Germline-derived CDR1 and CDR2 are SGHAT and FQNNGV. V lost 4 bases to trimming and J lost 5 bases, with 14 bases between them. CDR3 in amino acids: CASSSQRGKTEAFF. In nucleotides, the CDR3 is TGTGCCAGCAGCTCCCAGAGAGGGAAAACTGAAGCTTTCTTT.

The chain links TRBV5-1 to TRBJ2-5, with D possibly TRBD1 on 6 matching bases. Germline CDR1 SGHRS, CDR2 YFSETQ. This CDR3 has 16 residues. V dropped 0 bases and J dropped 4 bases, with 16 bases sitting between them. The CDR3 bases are TGCGCCAGCAGCTTGGGTACAGGGCGGTTAGGAGAGACCCAGTACTTC. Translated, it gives CASSLGTGRLGETQYF. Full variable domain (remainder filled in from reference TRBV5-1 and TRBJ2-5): KAGVTQTPRYLIKTRGQQVTLSCSPISGHRSVSWYQQTPGQGLQFLFEYFSETQRNKGNFPGRFSGRQFSNSRSEMNVSTLELGDSALYLCASSLGTGRLGETQYFGPGTRLLVL.

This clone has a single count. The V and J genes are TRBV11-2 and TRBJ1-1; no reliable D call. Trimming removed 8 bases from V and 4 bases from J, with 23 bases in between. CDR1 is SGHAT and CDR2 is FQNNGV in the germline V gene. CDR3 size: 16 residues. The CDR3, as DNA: TGTGCCAGCTCCCAGACCCACTACCAAGGGTCCACTGAAGCTTTCTTT. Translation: CASSQTHYQGSTEAFF. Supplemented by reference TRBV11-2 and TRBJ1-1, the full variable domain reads EAGVAQSPRYKIIEKRQSVAFWCNPISGHATLYWYQQILGQGPKLLIQFQNNGVVDDSQLPKDRFSAERLKGVDSTLKIQPAKLEDSAVYLCASSQTHYQGSTEAFFGQGTRLTVV.